This T cell receptor beta chain was sequenced in a study of response to subunit inactivated influenza vaccine. The study's findings and limits: After each seasonal influenza vaccination, few new T cells are recruited, the authors suggested.

Trimming removed 1 base from V and 4 bases from J, with 6 bases in between. This CDR3 is built from 13 residues. The germline CDR1 and CDR2 sequences are MRHNA and SNTAGT. About this clonotype itself: Its antigen is unidentified.

TCRdb processed the RT-PCR reads anew with MiXCR; each CDR3 protein has one entry. The data hold 750,000 to 850,000 distinct CDR3 sequences, with less than 20% observed a single time. This sequence originates from a man aged 45 to 65 who received an inactivated influenza vaccine. This specimen was PBMCs from blood, taken 5 days after vaccination. V and J are TRBV6-4 and TRBJ2-3; no clear D gene. CDR3 region: CASSDWVSDTQYF. The CDR3, as DNA: TGTGCCAGCAGTGACTGGGTTTCAGATACGCAGTATTTT.